This T cell receptor beta chain was captured by sequencing in a study of cytomegalovirus exposure and HLA in healthy donors. Study-level findings and limits: Confirmation was obtained in vitro that a few CMV-associated chains are specific for CMV antigens. Listed as cytomegalovirus-associated were 150 or so TCR beta chains. According to a subsequent analysis, TCR clusters from the first cohort were inclined to appear together in the 120 validation repertoires.

Assay used: immunoSEQ multiplex PCR; TCRdb lists only in-frame clones, some missing. Among hundreds of thousands of clones listed, 80% to 90% were seen once. The CDR3 is made up of 13 amino acids. V was trimmed by 3 bases and J by 6 bases, leaving 9 bases between them. The germline V gene encodes CDR1 ENHRY and CDR2 SYGVKD. On this clone: Its target is unknown.

The chain recombines TRBV10-3 with TRBJ1-5; no clear D. The sequencing sample was made of PBMCs. The TCR sequence derives from a man between 18 and 35 years old in good health and CMV-seronegative. The CDR3 reads CAISDRRSQPQHF. The CDR3 DNA reads as TGTGCCATCAGTGATAGACGGAGTCAGCCCCAGCATTTT.